What follows are 6 T cell receptor beta chains derived from one specimen sequenced in a study of blood T cells in healthy people across ages. A second PCR, run for 7 to 11 cycles, used a sample-barcoded 5' primer plus a J-beta primer mix. In TCRdb, the 5' RACE reads were re-called with MiXCR into one record per CDR3 protein. Found here are under 950,000 distinct CDR3 sequences, about 20% of them singletons; the top ten hold about 20%. Sequencing was performed on blood. The receptors were gathered from an older man in good health.

In this sample, this clonotype turned up a few times. CDR3 in amino acids: CASSHGQGARTEAFF. Here the CDR3 DNA reads TGTGCCAGCAGCCACGGACAGGGGGCGAGGACTGAAGCTTTCTTT. The chain employs TRBV14 and TRBJ1-1; 11 bases map to TRBD1. Germline V gene data show CDR1 as SGHDN and CDR2 as FVKESK. CDR3 length: 15 amino acids. The V and J ends lost 3 bases and 5 bases, in that order; junction bases with no gene match: 5.

This clonotype was recorded once. The gene calls are TRBV7-2 and TRBJ2-5, with TRBD2 matching 9 bases. The last part of the DNA fits TRBJ2-1 better; the J call may be wrong. Germline values: CDR1 SGHTA, CDR2 FQGNSA. The length of the CDR3 is 16 residues. The CDR3 bases are TGTGCCAGCAGCTTAAATAGCGGGGGCCTCCAGGGAGAGCAGTTCTTC. Its translation: CASSLNSGGLQGEQFF.

As regards this clonotype: Germline and junction disagree at one end, which may indicate a read error. In DNA, the CDR3 is TGCAGCGGTGAAGGGCGGGAAAAACTGTTTTTT. Translated, it gives CSGEGREKLFF. The chain links TRBV29-1 to TRBJ1-4; no definite D call. CDR1 and CDR2 (germline): SQVTM, ANQGSEA. The CDR3 is 11 residues long.

This clonotype was seen only a few times. The chain is built from TRBV5-1 and TRBJ2-3, with TRBD2 matching over 8 bases. Germline V gives CDR1 SGHRS, CDR2 YFSETQ. This CDR3 is built from 15 residues. J was trimmed by 4 bases and V by 7 bases; bases with no gene match: 11. CDR3 sequence reads: CASLPGTSKADTQYF. CDR3 bases: TGCGCCAGCCTTCCCGGGACTAGTAAGGCAGATACGCAGTATTTT.

V and J are TRBV6-6 and TRBJ1-1; D remains unclear. CDR3 size: 13 residues. The ends were cut back, 6 bases at V and 1 base at J, with 9 bases in the middle. Germline CDR1 MNHNY, CDR2 SVGAGI (reference sequence). The CDR3, as DNA: TGTGCCAGCAGCCTCCCCCCGAACACTGAAGCTTTCTTT. Translating gives CASSLPPNTEAFF.

The V gene is TRBV20-1, the J gene TRBJ2-3; 11 positions agree with TRBD2. The CDR3 runs 15 residues. The V segment lost 4 bases and the J segment 6 bases; nucleotides outside the gene matches: 9. Germline CDR1 reads DFQATT; CDR2 reads SNEGSKA (reference sequence). The CDR3 sequence: CSATLSGRAGDTQYF. The CDR3 DNA reads TGCAGTGCTACACTTAGCGGGAGGGCCGGGGATACGCAGTATTTT.